This entry features one T cell receptor (beta chain) sequence. This entry is derived from a study of T cell responses to AZD1222 COVID-19 vaccine. This CDR3 region has 15 residues. The V end was cut by 3 bases, the J end by 0 bases, with 11 bases between. The V gene's germline CDR1 is LNHDA and CDR2 SQIVND (reference sequence). The assay was immunoSEQ multiplex PCR, and TCRdb's table has in-frame clones only and misses some. The sample holds 100,000 to 150,000 clones, about 89% seen once. The chain combines TRBV19 with TRBJ1-2; D possibly corresponds to TRBD1 (6 bases). The sample here was peripheral blood, taken on day 0 of AZD1222 vaccination. The TCR was taken from an adult in good health. The CDR3: CASSIKGGPNYGYTF. Written as DNA, the CDR3 is TGTGCCAGTAGTATCAAGGGGGGGCCTAACTATGGCTACACCTTC.